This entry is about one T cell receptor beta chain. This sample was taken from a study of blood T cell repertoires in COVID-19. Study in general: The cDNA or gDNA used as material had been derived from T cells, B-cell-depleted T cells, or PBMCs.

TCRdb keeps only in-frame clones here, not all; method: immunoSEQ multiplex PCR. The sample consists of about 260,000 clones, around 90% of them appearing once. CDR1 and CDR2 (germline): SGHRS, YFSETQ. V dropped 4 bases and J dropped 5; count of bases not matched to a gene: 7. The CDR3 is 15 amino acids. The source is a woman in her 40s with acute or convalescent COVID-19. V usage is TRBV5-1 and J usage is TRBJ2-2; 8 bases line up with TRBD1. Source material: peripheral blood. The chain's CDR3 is CASSLRQGLTGELFF. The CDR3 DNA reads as TGCGCCAGCAGCCTGAGACAGGGGTTAACCGGGGAGCTGTTTTTT.